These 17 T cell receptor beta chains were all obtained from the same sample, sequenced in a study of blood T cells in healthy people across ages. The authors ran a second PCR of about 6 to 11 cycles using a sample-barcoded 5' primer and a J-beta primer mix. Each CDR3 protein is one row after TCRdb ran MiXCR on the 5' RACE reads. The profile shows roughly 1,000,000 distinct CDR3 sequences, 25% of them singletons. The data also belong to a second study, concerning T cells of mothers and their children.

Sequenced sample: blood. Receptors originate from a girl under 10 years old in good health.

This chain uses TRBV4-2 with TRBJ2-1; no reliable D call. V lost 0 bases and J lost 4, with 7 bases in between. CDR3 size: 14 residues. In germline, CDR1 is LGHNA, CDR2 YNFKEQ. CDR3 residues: CASSQELHYNEQFF. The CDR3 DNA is TGTGCCAGCAGCCAAGAACTCCATTACAATGAGCAGTTCTTC.

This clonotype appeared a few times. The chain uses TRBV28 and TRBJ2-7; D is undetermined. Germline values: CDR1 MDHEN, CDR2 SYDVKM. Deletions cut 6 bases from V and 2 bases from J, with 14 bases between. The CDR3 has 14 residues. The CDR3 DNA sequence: TGTGCCAGCAGCCCTACTTTTAGGGCCTACGAGCAGTACTTC. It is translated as CASSPTFRAYEQYF.

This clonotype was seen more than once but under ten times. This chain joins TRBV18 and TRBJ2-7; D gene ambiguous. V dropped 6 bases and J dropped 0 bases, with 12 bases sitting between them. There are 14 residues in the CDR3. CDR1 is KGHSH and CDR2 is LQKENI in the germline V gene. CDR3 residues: CASSPISLSYEQYF. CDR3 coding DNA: TGTGCCAGCTCGCCGATCTCCCTCTCCTACGAGCAGTACTTC. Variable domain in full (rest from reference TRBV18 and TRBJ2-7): NAGVMQNPRHLVRRRGQEARLRCSPMKGHSHVYWYRQLPEEGLKFMVYLQKENIIDESGMPKERFSAEFPKEGPSILRIQQVVRGDSAAYFCASSPISLSYEQYFGPGTRLTVT.

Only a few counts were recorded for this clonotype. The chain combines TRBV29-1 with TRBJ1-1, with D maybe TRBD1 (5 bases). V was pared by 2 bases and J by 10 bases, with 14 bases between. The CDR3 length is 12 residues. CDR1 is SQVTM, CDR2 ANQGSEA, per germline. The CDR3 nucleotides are TGCAGCGTTGAATCCGGGGTTCAGGGAGCTTTCTTT. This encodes CSVESGVQGAFF.

The CDR3 bases are TGCAGCGTTGATCACACGAGTACGCAGTATTTT. Protein: CSVDHTSTQYF. The chain carries TRBV29-1 and TRBJ2-3; D unresolved. This CDR3 has 11 residues. The V gene's germline CDR1 is SQVTM and CDR2 ANQGSEA. The germline V and J ends were trimmed by 3 bases and 8 bases, with 9 bases remaining between them.

Here the CDR3 DNA reads TGCAGTGCTAGTAGGGAGGTGAGCACTGAAGCTTTCTTT. Residues: CSASREVSTEAFF. The genes are TRBV20-1 and TRBJ1-1; D is ambiguous. Germline V lookup: CDR1 DFQATT, CDR2 SNEGSKA (reference sequence). The germline V and J ends were trimmed by 3 bases and 4 bases, with 12 bases remaining between them. The CDR3 has 13 amino acids.

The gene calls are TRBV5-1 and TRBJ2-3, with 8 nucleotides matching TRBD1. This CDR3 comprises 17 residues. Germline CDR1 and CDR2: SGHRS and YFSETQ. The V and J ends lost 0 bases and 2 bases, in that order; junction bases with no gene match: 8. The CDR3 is CASSLDLDRVATDTQYF. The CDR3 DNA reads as TGCGCCAGCAGCTTGGATCTGGACAGGGTGGCCACAGATACGCAGTATTTT.

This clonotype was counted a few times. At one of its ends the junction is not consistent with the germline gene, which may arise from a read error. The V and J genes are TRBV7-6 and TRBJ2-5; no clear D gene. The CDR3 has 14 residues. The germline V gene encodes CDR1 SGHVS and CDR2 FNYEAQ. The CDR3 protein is CASSLDLEGETQYF. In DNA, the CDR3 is TGTGCTAGCAGCTTAGATCTGGAAGGAGAGACCCAGTACTTC.

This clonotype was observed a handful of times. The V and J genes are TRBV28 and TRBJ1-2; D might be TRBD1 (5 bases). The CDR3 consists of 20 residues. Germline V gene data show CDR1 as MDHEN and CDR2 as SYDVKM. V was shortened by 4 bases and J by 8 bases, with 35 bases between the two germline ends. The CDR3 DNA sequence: TGTGCCAGCAGTTCCCAAAGATTCTGGCGTTCGGGGACCTCACTCGAAGGCTACACCTTC. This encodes CASSSQRFWRSGTSLEGYTF.

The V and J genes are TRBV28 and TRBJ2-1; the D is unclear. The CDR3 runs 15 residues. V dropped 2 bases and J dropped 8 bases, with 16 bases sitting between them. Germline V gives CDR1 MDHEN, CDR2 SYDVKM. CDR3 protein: CASSLRGAALDEQFF. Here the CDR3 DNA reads TGTGCCAGCAGTTTAAGAGGAGCCGCCCTAGATGAGCAGTTCTTC.

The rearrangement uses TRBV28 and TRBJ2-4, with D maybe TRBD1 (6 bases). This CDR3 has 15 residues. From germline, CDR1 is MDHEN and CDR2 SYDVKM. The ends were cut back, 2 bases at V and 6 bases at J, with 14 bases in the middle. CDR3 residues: CASSLNQQGVNIQYF. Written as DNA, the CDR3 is TGTGCCAGCAGTTTAAATCAACAGGGAGTAAACATTCAGTACTTC.

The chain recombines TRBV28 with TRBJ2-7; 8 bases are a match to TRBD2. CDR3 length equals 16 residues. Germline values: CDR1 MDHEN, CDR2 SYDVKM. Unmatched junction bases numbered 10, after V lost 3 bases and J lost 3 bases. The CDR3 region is CASSFILREGRYEQYF. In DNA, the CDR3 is TGTGCCAGCAGTTTTATCCTCCGGGAGGGCCGCTACGAGCAGTACTTC.

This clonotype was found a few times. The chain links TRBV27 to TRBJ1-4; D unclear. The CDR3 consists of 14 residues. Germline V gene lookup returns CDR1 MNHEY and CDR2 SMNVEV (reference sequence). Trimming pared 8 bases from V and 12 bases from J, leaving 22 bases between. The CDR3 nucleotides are TGTGCCAGCCGGCTTACGGGGAACCCTATGGAACTGTTTTTT. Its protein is CASRLTGNPMELFF.

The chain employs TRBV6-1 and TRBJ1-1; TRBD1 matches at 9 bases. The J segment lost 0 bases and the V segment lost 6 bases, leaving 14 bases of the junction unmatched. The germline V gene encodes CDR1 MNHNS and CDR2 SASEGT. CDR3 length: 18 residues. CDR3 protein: CASSRLLNRGRVNTEAFF. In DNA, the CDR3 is TGTGCCAGCAGCCGACTCCTGAACAGGGGGCGGGTGAACACTGAAGCTTTCTTT.

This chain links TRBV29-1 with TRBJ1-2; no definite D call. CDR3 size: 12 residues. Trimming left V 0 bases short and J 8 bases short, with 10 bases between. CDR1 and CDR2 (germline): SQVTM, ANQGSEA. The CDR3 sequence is CSVEEALGGYTF. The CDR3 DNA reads TGCAGCGTTGAAGAGGCCTTAGGGGGCTACACCTTC. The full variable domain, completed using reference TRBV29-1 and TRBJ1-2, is SAVISQKPSRDICQRGTSLTIQCQVDSQVTMMFWYRQQPGQSLTLIATANQGSEATYESGFVIDKFPISRPNLTFSTLTVSNMSPEDSSIYLCSVEEALGGYTFGSGTRLTVV.

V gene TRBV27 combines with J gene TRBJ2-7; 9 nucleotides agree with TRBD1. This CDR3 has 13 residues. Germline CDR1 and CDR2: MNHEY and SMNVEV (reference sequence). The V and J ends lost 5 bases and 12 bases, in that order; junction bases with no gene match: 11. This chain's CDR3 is CASSGTGTGAAYF. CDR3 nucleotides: TGTGCCAGCAGTGGGACAGGGACGGGAGCAGCGTACTTC.

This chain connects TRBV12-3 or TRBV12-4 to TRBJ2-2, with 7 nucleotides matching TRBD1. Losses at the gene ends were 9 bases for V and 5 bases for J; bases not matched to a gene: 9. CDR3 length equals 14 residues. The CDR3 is CASLQGSGTGELFF. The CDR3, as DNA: TGTGCCAGTTTACAGGGGAGTGGTACCGGGGAGCTGTTTTTT.